This T cell receptor (beta chain) was sequenced during a study of CD8+CD57+ T cells in acquired aplastic anemia. The use of genomic DNA as template underpinned the TCR beta VDJ and CDR3 profiling. TCRdb analysed the reads with MiXCR anew, one entry per CDR3 protein. The sample includes around 180,000 distinct CDR3 sequences, 63% of them seen just once. Input material: sorted CD4+, CD8+, or CD8+CD57+ T cells (not recorded which) from PBMCs. The receptor was isolated from a human donor in good health.

CDR3 DNA sequence: TGTGCCAGCAGCACCATCAACGGAAACACCATATATTTT. Its translation is CASSTINGNTIYF. The rearrangement uses TRBV7-8 and TRBJ1-3; D gene unclear. This CDR3 has 13 residues. Trimming took 5 bases from V and 4 from J, leaving 9 bases between them. Looked up from germline, CDR1 is SGHVS and CDR2 is FQNEAQ. The whole variable domain, filled in from reference TRBV7-8 and TRBJ1-3, reads GAGVSQSPRYKVAKRGQDVALRCDPISGHVSLFWYQQALGQGPEFLTYFQNEAQLDKSGLPSDRFFAERPEGSVSTLKIQRTQQEDSAVYLCASSTINGNTIYFGEGSWLTVV.